These 21 T cell receptor beta chains were sequenced from one sample in a study of cytomegalovirus exposure and HLA in healthy donors (TCRdb year 2017). Libraries were made using the immunoSEQ multiplex PCR assay. For the multiplex PCR, a mixture combining 60 forward primers for TCR Vbeta segments and 13 reverse primers for TCR Jbeta segments was used. TCRdb's version of the immuneACCESS table is confined to in-frame rearrangements and falls short of the full clone set. An unresolved V gene accounts for under half of the shortfall where checked; the remainder is of unknown origin. Here the sample has roughly 140,000 clones; roughly 65% occur a single time. The leading ten clones occupy 1.5% to 2% of the sample. Input material: PBMCs. These receptors came from a young woman in good health and CMV-seronegative.

This chain uses TRBV9 with TRBJ1-2; TRBD1 matches 9 bases. CDR3 length: 15 residues. From germline, CDR1 is SGDLS and CDR2 YYNGEE. V shed 2 bases, J shed 6 bases, and the junction held 8 bases outside the gene matches. The CDR3 sequence is CASSVVTGGMDGYTF. The CDR3 DNA follows: TGTGCCAGCAGCGTCGTGACAGGGGGGATGGATGGCTACACCTTC. The full variable domain, with the rest looked up from reference TRBV9 and TRBJ1-2, is DSGVTQTPKHLITATGQRVTLRCSPRSGDLSVYWYQQSLDQGLQFLIQYYNGEERAKGNILERFSAQQFPDLHSELNLSSLELGDSALYFCASSVVTGGMDGYTFGSGTRLTVV.

This chain joins TRBV19 and TRBJ2-5, with TRBD2 matching 7 bases. Germline V gene lookup returns CDR1 LNHDA and CDR2 SQIVND (reference sequence). V shed 7 bases, J shed 3 bases, and the junction held 8 bases outside the gene matches. The CDR3 has 14 residues. In nucleotides, the CDR3 is TGTGCCAGTACTAGCGGAAGTTCTAAAGAGACCCAGTACTTC. It encodes CASTSGSSKETQYF.

The J gene is TRBJ2-3, the V gene TRBV5-1, with TRBD2 as a possible D gene (6 bases). Trimming stripped 2 bases from V and 0 bases from J, with 10 bases between. Per the germline V gene, CDR1 is SGHRS and CDR2 is YFSETQ. CDR3 length: 15 residues. The CDR3 DNA reads TGCGCCAGCAGCTTCGGCGGGGACAGCACAGATACGCAGTATTTT. Protein sequence: CASSFGGDSTDTQYF.

The chain is built from TRBV5-6 and TRBJ2-3; 8 nucleotides agree with TRBD2. Germline CDR1 SGHDT, CDR2 YYEEEE. The CDR3 is 15 amino acids. The ends lost 1 base at V and 4 bases at J; junction bases unmatched: 5. The CDR3 DNA reads TGTGCCAGCAGCTTGACATGGACTAGCTCAGATACGCAGTATTTT. The encoded protein is CASSLTWTSSDTQYF.

Of note for this clone: This sample also contains other DNA sequences that code for the same CDR3. This rearrangement joins TRBV6-5 to TRBJ2-7, with 11 bases aligning to TRBD1. The length of the CDR3 is 14 residues. In germline, CDR1 is MNHEY, CDR2 SVGAGI. The V segment lost 6 bases and the J segment 6 bases; nucleotides outside the gene matches: 7. CDR3 sequence (DNA): TGTGCCAGCAGAACAGGACAGGGGGCTGGCGAGCAGTACTTC. Protein product: CASRTGQGAGEQYF.

The chain has TRBV2 and TRBJ2-7, with 8 bases matching TRBD1. Germline values: CDR1 SNHLY, CDR2 FYNNEI. The CDR3 is made up of 13 amino acids. The V and J ends lost 6 bases and 7 bases, in that order; junction bases with no gene match: 8. The CDR3 sequence: CASSEQGAGEQYV. The DNA for the CDR3 is TGTGCCAGCAGCGAGCAGGGGGCGGGGGAGCAGTACGTC.

V and J are TRBV5-1 and TRBJ1-4; no definite D call. The ends were cut back, 0 bases at V and 7 bases at J, with 13 bases in the middle. CDR3 size: 15 residues. Germline V gene sequence: CDR1 SGHRS, CDR2 YFSETQ. Here the CDR3 DNA reads TGCGCCAGCAGCTTGGGGGAGTCTGTTGGTGAAAAACTGTTTTTT. It translates to CASSLGESVGEKLFF.

This chain connects TRBV28 to TRBJ2-5, with a tentative D call TRBD2 (6 bases). The DNA matches TRBJ2-7 better at its end, which makes the J call doubtful. CDR1 and CDR2 from the germline V gene are MDHEN and SYDVKM. The CDR3 runs to 15 residues. CDR3 sequence: CASSLWGDFSYEQYF. In nucleotides, the CDR3 is TGTGCCAGCAGTTTGTGGGGGGACTTCTCCTACGAGCAGTACTTC.

This clone was detected only a few times. The chain couples TRBV6-6 to TRBJ1-1, with 7 bases matching TRBD1. CDR3 length equals 14 residues. Trimming took 6 bases from V and 1 from J; bases not matched to a gene: 5. Germline V gene sequence: CDR1 MNHNY, CDR2 SVGAGI (reference sequence). The CDR3 reads CASRLGTANTEAFF. Here the CDR3 DNA reads TGTGCCAGCAGACTCGGGACAGCGAACACTGAAGCTTTCTTT.

This clone was detected only once. The chain couples TRBV9 to TRBJ2-5, with 7 bases identical to TRBD2. CDR3 length: 15 amino acids. With V trimmed by 0 bases and J by 0 bases, 2 bases remained unmatched. Germline V CDR1 and CDR2: SGDLS, YYNGEE. The CDR3, as DNA: TGTGCCAGCAGCGTAGGAGCGGGGAACCAAGAGACCCAGTACTTC. Translation gives CASSVGAGNQETQYF.

The chain is built from TRBV4-2 and TRBJ2-7; 11 nucleotides align to TRBD1. This CDR3 spans 16 amino acids. V lost 2 bases and J lost 2; bases outside the gene matches: 5. The V gene's germline CDR1 is LGHNA and CDR2 YNFKEQ. CDR3 region: CASSQQWGQGAYEQYF. The CDR3 nucleotides read TGTGCCAGCAGCCAACAATGGGGACAGGGGGCCTACGAGCAGTACTTC.

The J gene is TRBJ2-7, the V gene TRBV28; TRBD1 matches at 9 bases. J was trimmed by 2 bases and V by 6 bases; bases with no gene match: 5. Germline CDR1 is MDHEN and CDR2 is SYDVKM. The CDR3 is 14 amino acids. CDR3 in DNA: TGTGCCAGCAGGTCCGGGACAGGGCCCTACGAGCAGTACTTC. Protein sequence: CASRSGTGPYEQYF.

The chain couples TRBV7-9 to TRBJ2-7; 8 bases agree with TRBD2. CDR3 length: 14 amino acids. V dropped 3 bases and J dropped 0; count of bases not matched to a gene: 1. The V gene's germline CDR1 is SEHNR and CDR2 FQNEAQ (reference sequence). The CDR3 coding sequence is TGTGCCAGCAGCTTTACTAGCGGCTCCTACGAGCAGTACTTC. It is translated as CASSFTSGSYEQYF.

The chain links TRBV30 to TRBJ2-3; TRBD2 might be the D (6 bases). The V gene lost 2 bases and the J gene lost 5 bases, with 11 bases spanning the gap. Per the germline V gene, CDR1 is GTSNPN and CDR2 is SVGIG (reference sequence). The CDR3 length is 13 residues. The CDR3 bases are TGTGCCTGGAGTCACCCGGGAGAAGATACGCAGTATTTT. Translating gives CAWSHPGEDTQYF.

The rearrangement joins TRBV28 to TRBJ1-2; D ambiguous. Germline V gene lookup returns CDR1 MDHEN and CDR2 SYDVKM. V gave up 5 bases and J gave up 0 bases, with 4 bases separating them. The CDR3 covers 12 residues. Written as DNA, the CDR3 is TGTGCCAGCAGTCCCTCTAACTATGGCTACACCTTC. Amino acids: CASSPSNYGYTF.

The chain couples TRBV5-1 to TRBJ2-3, with D tentatively TRBD1 (6 bases). CDR1 SGHRS and CDR2 YFSETQ come from the germline V gene. There are 14 residues in the CDR3. Trimming took off 0 bases at V and 6 bases at J, with 11 bases between the two ends. The CDR3 nucleotides are TGCGCCAGCAGCTTGGTTGCAGGGGAGGATACGCAGTATTTT. It translates to CASSLVAGEDTQYF.

The chain combines TRBV10-3 with TRBJ2-1; 9 bases match TRBD2. The germline CDR1 and CDR2 sequences are ENHRY and SYGVKD. This CDR3 contains 14 residues. After removal of 7 bases from V and 5 bases from J, the junction contained 6 bases not matched to a gene. The CDR3 bases are TGTGCCATCACCAAGGGACTAGCCAACAATGAGCAGTTCTTC. Residues: CAITKGLANNEQFF.

This rearrangement joins TRBV18 to TRBJ1-3; D remains unclear. This CDR3 comprises 16 residues. Germline assignment: CDR1 KGHSH and CDR2 LQKENI. Trimming took off 2 bases at V and 0 bases at J, with 11 bases between the two ends. CDR3 nucleotides: TGTGCCAGCTCACCAGACTTTAGGTTCTCTGGAAACACCATATATTTT. Translated: CASSPDFRFSGNTIYF.

In DNA, the CDR3 is TGTGCCAGCAGCCAAGGGACTAGCGCAGATACGCAGTATTTT. This codes for CASSQGTSADTQYF. The rearrangement links TRBV7-3 to TRBJ2-3, with 10 bases that match TRBD2. Germline V CDR1 and CDR2: SGHTA, FQGTGA. CDR3 length: 14 residues. J lost 4 bases, V lost 5 bases, and 3 bases had no gene match.

This chain joins TRBV11-2 and TRBJ2-3, with no clear D. Germline CDR1 and CDR2: SGHAT and FQNNGV. Trimming took off 0 bases at V and 3 bases at J, with 4 bases between the two ends. The CDR3 has 13 residues. The CDR3 protein is CASSLDRTDTQYF. CDR3 nucleotide sequence: TGTGCCAGCAGCTTAGATCGGACAGATACGCAGTATTTT.

The chain employs TRBV6-6 and TRBJ2-1; no clear D gene. V was shortened by 5 bases and J by 9 bases, with 8 bases between the two germline ends. CDR1 is MNHNY, CDR2 SVGAGI, per germline (reference sequence). The CDR3 is made up of 11 amino acids. The CDR3 region is CASSGIREQFF. The CDR3 nucleotides are TGTGCCAGCAGTGGCATCCGTGAGCAGTTCTTC.